These 20 T cell receptor beta chains share one sample of origin, sequenced in a study of T cells after yellow fever vaccination. One entry per CDR3 protein results from TCRdb running MiXCR on the 5' RACE reads. Of hundreds of thousands of distinct CDR3 sequences in the sample, around 3.6% were seen once. The specimen comprised PBMCs, sampled on the day of the yellow fever booster vaccination. These receptors were obtained from a man aged 18 to 30 who received the YFV17D yellow fever vaccine.

The chain links TRBV7-3 to TRBJ2-1; 9 bases are a match to TRBD2. Germline CDR1 reads SGHTA; CDR2 reads FQGTGA. The CDR3 consists of 15 residues. The trim removed 0 bases at V and 8 bases at J, leaving 5 bases unmatched. The CDR3 nucleotides are TGTGCCAGCAGCTTAACGGGCGGGGGGGCTGATGAGCAGTTCTTC. Its protein product is CASSLTGGGADEQFF.

The chain joins TRBV6-5 to TRBJ2-1; D not certain. V lost 6 bases and J 2 bases, leaving 14 bases between the germline ends. The CDR3 spans 15 residues. Germline V CDR1 and CDR2: MNHEY, SVGAGI. The CDR3 protein is CASRSGSGPYNEQFF. CDR3 coding DNA: TGTGCCAGCAGATCCGGGTCAGGTCCCTACAATGAGCAGTTCTTC.

This clonotype was seen more than once but under ten times. The V call is TRBV4-3, the J call TRBJ2-1; weak D call: TRBD2 (5 bases). Germline-derived CDR1 and CDR2 are LGHNA and YSLEER. The CDR3 has 15 residues. V dropped 0 bases and J dropped 6 bases, with 12 bases sitting between them. The CDR3 sequence: CASSQDSRVGNEQFF. The DNA of the CDR3 is TGCGCCAGCAGCCAAGATTCGCGGGTCGGCAATGAGCAGTTCTTC.

This clonotype was seen at least ten times. The gene calls are TRBV7-9 and TRBJ2-1, with D perhaps assigned TRBD1 or TRBD2 (6 bases each). Germline CDR1 reads SEHNR; CDR2 reads FQNEAQ (reference sequence). The CDR3 totals 15 residues. Trimming took 11 bases from V and 8 from J, leaving 25 bases between them. The CDR3 sequence is CAYQAPGARIHEQFF. CDR3 nucleotide sequence: TGTGCCTACCAAGCCCCGGGGGCGAGAATCCATGAGCAGTTCTTC.

This clonotype appeared many times. The CDR3 nucleotides are TGTGCCAGCAGTTACTCGAGCAGGGGACAAGAGACCCAGTACTTC. It yields the protein CASSYSSRGQETQYF. V and J are TRBV6-2 or TRBV6-3 and TRBJ2-5; TRBD1 might be the D (6 bases). Germline assignment: CDR1 MNHEY and CDR2 SVGEGT. The CDR3 is made up of 15 amino acids. Trimming stripped 0 bases from V and 2 bases from J, with 10 bases between.

This clonotype was counted many times. The V gene is TRBV6-2 or TRBV6-3, the J gene TRBJ2-3, with D unresolved. The CDR3 is 13 amino acids. Germline assignment: CDR1 MNHEY and CDR2 SVGEGT. V lost 6 bases, J lost 3 bases, and 10 bases lay in between. The CDR3 sequence is CASRVDLTDTQYF. CDR3 in DNA: TGTGCCAGCAGGGTAGATTTGACAGATACGCAGTATTTT.

The V call is TRBV4-3, the J call TRBJ1-2; 10 nucleotides agree with TRBD1. The CDR3 is made up of 13 amino acids. The V and J ends lost 6 bases and 7 bases, in that order; junction bases with no gene match: 5. The V gene's germline CDR1 is LGHNA and CDR2 YSLEER. CDR3 in amino acids: CASSAGQGPGYTF. The DNA for the CDR3 is TGCGCCAGCAGTGCGGGACAGGGGCCTGGCTACACCTTC.

This clonotype came up many times. V gene TRBV21-1 combines with J gene TRBJ2-6. TRBV21-1 is assigned pseudogene status. The CDR3 runs 14 residues. The CDR3 loop is CASSNRAGANVLTF. Written as DNA, the CDR3 is TGTGCCAGCAGCAACAGGGCTGGGGCCAACGTCCTGACTTTC.

This clonotype has more than one count but fewer than ten. This rearrangement joins TRBV7-6 to TRBJ1-5; D not certain. The length of the CDR3 is 15 residues. The V end was cut by 1 base, the J end by 7 bases, with 14 bases between. Per germline, CDR1 SGHVS and CDR2 FNYEAQ. The CDR3 region is CASSLEVGLRQPQHF. As DNA, the CDR3 is TGTGCCAGCAGCTTAGAGGTGGGGTTGAGGCAGCCCCAGCATTTT.

This clonotype was seen repeatedly, ten times or more. The chain links TRBV5-1 to TRBJ2-2; TRBD2 matches 7 bases. V shed 0 bases, J shed 4 bases, and the junction held 6 bases outside the gene matches. Germline assignment: CDR1 SGHRS and CDR2 YFSETQ. This CDR3 comprises 16 residues. The CDR3 bases are TGCGCCAGCAGCTTGGAAGCGGGGCGGTCCACCGGGGAGCTGTTTTTT. Translating gives CASSLEAGRSTGELFF.

The rearrangement links TRBV20-1 to TRBJ2-3, with D perhaps TRBD1 (5 bases). CDR3 length equals 14 residues. V was cut by 2 bases and J by 5 bases, with 14 bases left in between. CDR1 is DFQATT and CDR2 is SNEGSKA in the germline V gene (reference sequence). CDR3 in DNA: TGCAGTGCTAGAAGGGGTAGTTATAGAGATACGCAGTATTTT. This translates into CSARRGSYRDTQYF.

This chain links TRBV5-1 with TRBJ2-6, with D possibly matching TRBD1 (5 bases). The CDR3 is made up of 19 amino acids. Per the germline V gene, CDR1 is SGHRS and CDR2 is YFSETQ. Trimming stripped 8 bases from V and 1 base from J, with 25 bases between. The CDR3 spells CASTPQRGWEWSGANVLTF. The CDR3 region has the DNA TGCGCCAGTACCCCTCAAAGGGGCTGGGAATGGTCTGGGGCCAACGTCCTGACTTTC.

This clonotype was recorded at least ten times. J is TRBJ1-2 and V is TRBV21-1. TRBV21-1 is flagged as a pseudogene. There are 20 residues in the CDR3. The CDR3 here is CASSKVSYAAETLANYGYTF. The CDR3 coding sequence is TGTGCCAGCAGCAAAGTTTCGTACGCGGCCGAGACCTTAGCTAACTATGGCTACACCTTC.

There are many counts of this clonotype. The rearrangement links TRBV7-6 to TRBJ2-1, with 8 bases fitting TRBD2. With 5 bases clipped from V and 3 bases from J, the junction kept 6 bases outside the gene matches. The CDR3 extends over 15 amino acids. Germline V gives CDR1 SGHVS, CDR2 FNYEAQ. The CDR3 DNA reads as TGTGCCAGCAGCCCCCGGGGGGGGTTCTACAATGAGCAGTTCTTC. It translates to CASSPRGGFYNEQFF.

The table lists this clonotype with a few counts. This rearrangement joins TRBV5-1 to TRBJ2-3, with unresolved D. CDR1 is SGHRS, CDR2 YFSETQ, per germline. Deletions cut 9 bases from V and 0 bases from J, with 17 bases between. This CDR3 contains 15 residues. CDR3 protein: CATKAQGSSTDTQYF. Written as DNA, the CDR3 is TGCGCCACCAAGGCCCAAGGATCTAGCACAGATACGCAGTATTTT. The whole variable domain, remainder taken from reference TRBV5-1 and TRBJ2-3, is KAGVTQTPRYLIKTRGQQVTLSCSPISGHRSVSWYQQTPGQGLQFLFEYFSETQRNKGNFPGRFSGRQFSNSRSEMNVSTLELGDSALYLCATKAQGSSTDTQYFGPGTRLTVL.

This clonotype was counted at least ten times. CDR3: CASSFRRGTEAFF. The CDR3 region has the DNA TGTGCCAGCAGCTTTAGGAGGGGCACTGAAGCTTTCTTT. The chain combines TRBV5-4 with TRBJ1-1; D may be TRBD1 (5 bases). The germline CDR1 and CDR2 sequences are SGHNT and YYREEE (reference sequence). This CDR3 is built from 13 residues. With 2 bases removed from V and 4 bases from J, the gap between germline ends came to 9 bases.

There are a few counts of this clonotype. This rearrangement joins TRBV6-5 to TRBJ2-3, with D perhaps TRBD2 (6 bases). V dropped 2 bases and J dropped 6 bases, with 15 bases sitting between them. Looked up from germline, CDR1 is MNHEY and CDR2 is SVGAGI. The CDR3 has 15 amino acids. The CDR3: CASSYEAGGTDTQYF. CDR3 DNA sequence: TGTGCCAGCAGTTACGAAGCGGGCGGGACGGATACGCAGTATTTT.

The sample holds many counts of this clonotype. The chain has TRBV20-1 and TRBJ1-5; 7 nucleotides align to TRBD1. The V gene's germline CDR1 is DFQATT and CDR2 SNEGSKA (reference sequence). This CDR3 comprises 14 residues. The V segment lost 3 bases and the J segment 6 bases; nucleotides outside the gene matches: 8. CDR3 nucleotides: TGCAGTGCTAGGCCGGACAGGAGGAGTCAGCCCCAGCATTTT. It is translated as CSARPDRRSQPQHF.

There are many counts of this clonotype. The chain links TRBV2 to TRBJ2-5; D may be TRBD2 (5 bases). This CDR3 spans 13 amino acids. The germline V gene encodes CDR1 SNHLY and CDR2 FYNNEI. Trimming took 3 bases from V and 5 from J, leaving 10 bases between them. CDR3 DNA sequence: TGTGCCAGCAGTGATGGTAGCGTCGAGACCCAGTACTTC. As protein: CASSDGSVETQYF.

This clonotype was detected many times. This chain connects TRBV7-3 to TRBJ2-3, with 11 bases identical to TRBD2. Germline CDR1 is SGHTA and CDR2 is FQGTGA. CDR3 length: 16 amino acids. V dropped 3 bases and J dropped 5; count of bases not matched to a gene: 7. The CDR3 bases are TGTGCCAGCAGCTTTATAGCGGGGGGGATGCTAGATACGCAGTATTTT. Translating it yields CASSFIAGGMLDTQYF.